The rows below give T cell receptor beta chains drawn from one sample of a study of blood T cell repertoires in COVID-19. The table came from immunoSEQ multiplex PCR; TCRdb's copy has only in-frame clones and leaves some out. The sample yields roughly 120,000 clones, 90% seen once. Specimen: peripheral blood. These TCRs come from a human donor with active COVID-19. The donor label of this sample is uncertain. CDR3s include the opening cysteine and the closing phenylalanine or tryptophan.

j_call: TRBJ2-5
v_call: TRBV11-2
cdr3_aa: CASSGRGQWRQETQYF

j_call: TRBJ2-1
v_call: TRBV24-1
cdr3_aa: CATSDDRGGNEQFF

j_call: TRBJ2-1
v_call: TRBV5-1
cdr3_aa: CASSSTSGGALTYNEQFF

j_call: TRBJ1-1
v_call: TRBV11-2
cdr3_aa: CASSLGSVNTEAFF

j_call: TRBJ1-1
v_call: TRBV12-5
cdr3_aa: CASGLYRNTEAFF

j_call: TRBJ2-2
v_call: TRBV2
cdr3_aa: CASRAGKTGELFF

j_call: TRBJ2-7
v_call: TRBV5-1
cdr3_aa: CASSFGQGYYEQYF

j_call: TRBJ2-3
v_call: TRBV18
cdr3_aa: CASQGLAGSTDTQYF

j_call: TRBJ1-3
v_call: TRBV6-5
cdr3_aa: CASSQGNTIYF

j_call: TRBJ2-7
v_call: TRBV19
cdr3_aa: CASTPPGLDEQYF

j_call: TRBJ2-7
v_call: TRBV5-6
cdr3_aa: CASSFRGYEQYF

j_call: TRBJ1-1
v_call: TRBV29-1
cdr3_aa: CSVVQGAYFEAFF

j_call: TRBJ2-3
v_call: TRBV5-1
cdr3_aa: CASSLGESITDTQYF

j_call: TRBJ2-7
v_call: TRBV5-1
cdr3_aa: CASSSLAGAGEQYF

j_call: TRBJ2-2
v_call: TRBV28
cdr3_aa: CASSLYTGELFF

j_call: TRBJ1-5
v_call: TRBV29-1
cdr3_aa: CSVATALNQPQHF

j_call: TRBJ2-1
v_call: TRBV18
cdr3_aa: CASSPSGGNEQFF

j_call: TRBJ2-7
v_call: TRBV6-2/TRBV6-3
cdr3_aa: CASSYSSMDEQYF

j_call: TRBJ1-1
v_call: TRBV5-5
cdr3_aa: CASSLGIRGFDTEAFF

j_call: TRBJ2-3
v_call: TRBV5-1
cdr3_aa: CASSQGRGSGTDTQYF

j_call: TRBJ1-2
v_call: TRBV12-3/TRBV12-4
cdr3_aa: CASRREGYGYTF

j_call: TRBJ2-7
v_call: TRBV7-2
cdr3_aa: CASSFREGYEQYF

j_call: TRBJ2-2
v_call: TRBV27
cdr3_aa: CASRTTGTAGELFF

j_call: TRBJ1-1
v_call: TRBV19
cdr3_aa: CASSLAGILNTEAFF

j_call: TRBJ2-1
v_call: TRBV19
cdr3_aa: CASSWSGAGNYNEQFF

j_call: TRBJ1-1
v_call: TRBV10-3
cdr3_aa: CAISPQTGQGNTEAFF

j_call: TRBJ2-7
v_call: TRBV30
cdr3_aa: CASIREGYEQYF

j_call: TRBJ1-5
v_call: TRBV5-1
cdr3_aa: CASSLGTGNQPQHF

j_call: TRBJ1-2
v_call: TRBV6-5
cdr3_aa: CASSTPGGDYGYTF

j_call: TRBJ1-3
v_call: TRBV30
cdr3_aa: CAWSGRVGSGNTIYF

j_call: TRBJ2-3
v_call: TRBV14
cdr3_aa: CASSPHPRADTQYF

j_call: TRBJ2-3
v_call: TRBV30
cdr3_aa: CAWSVQLANTDTQYF

j_call: TRBJ2-1
v_call: TRBV19
cdr3_aa: CASSPLAGGRNEQFF

j_call: TRBJ1-2
v_call: TRBV6-2/TRBV6-3
cdr3_aa: CASSYGRGDIYGYTF

j_call: TRBJ2-1
v_call: TRBV28
cdr3_aa: CASSWGGGFEQFF

j_call: TRBJ2-3
v_call: TRBV6-6
cdr3_aa: CASSNLGTSGLDTQYF

j_call: TRBJ2-7
v_call: TRBV7-2
cdr3_aa: CASSPILAGGFPYEQYF

j_call: TRBJ1-5
v_call: TRBV3-1/TRBV3-2
cdr3_aa: CASSPSTGLNQPQHF

j_call: TRBJ1-6
v_call: TRBV19
cdr3_aa: CASSTGTGTSSYNSPLHF

j_call: TRBJ2-3
v_call: TRBV27
cdr3_aa: CASSDEGRRTDTQYF

j_call: TRBJ2-3
v_call: TRBV5-1
cdr3_aa: CASSFGASTDTQYF

j_call: TRBJ1-1
v_call: TRBV18
cdr3_aa: CAGSPQGRGNTEAFF

j_call: TRBJ1-3
v_call: TRBV10-3
cdr3_aa: CAIGQTTGNTIYF

j_call: TRBJ2-7
v_call: TRBV4-3
cdr3_aa: CASSLGQGSYEQYF

j_call: TRBJ1-2
v_call: TRBV2
cdr3_aa: CASTADRGLGYGYTF

j_call: TRBJ2-5
v_call: TRBV5-1
cdr3_aa: CASSLGTVVRETQYF

j_call: TRBJ1-2
v_call: TRBV7-9
cdr3_aa: CASSLETGDSYGYTF

j_call: TRBJ2-5
v_call: TRBV12-3/TRBV12-4
cdr3_aa: CASSDMYQETQYF

j_call: TRBJ2-7
v_call: TRBV2
cdr3_aa: CASSEALRTGYEQYF

j_call: TRBJ1-1
v_call: TRBV11-2
cdr3_aa: CASSFRTNTEAFF

j_call: TRBJ1-5
v_call: TRBV19
cdr3_aa: CASGAWGTDNQPQHF

j_call: TRBJ1-2
v_call: TRBV10-3
cdr3_aa: CAISDRDRGYGYTF

j_call: TRBJ2-7
v_call: TRBV28
cdr3_aa: CASSSRQRRSYEQYF

j_call: TRBJ2-2
v_call: TRBV27
cdr3_aa: CASSGLAGGNTGELFF